This T cell receptor beta chain was observed in a study of blood T cell repertoires in COVID-19 (dated by TCRdb to 2019 to 2021). Broadly, across the study: Samples from collaborators originated in the United States, Italy and Spain and spanned both the acute and convalescent phases of COVID-19. The dataset comprised deeply sampled blood TCRbeta repertoires from subjects exposed to, actively infected with, or recovered from COVID-19. Where available, HLA class I and class II types were obtained from metadata supplied by the sample provider rather than from assay-based typing. The repertoires were made available in a free public database intended to serve as a resource for research on the immune response to SARS-CoV-2. The samples were drawn from the first 160 participants of the ongoing ImmuneRACE study and from over 950 subjects provided by 6 global collaborators. The material from the prospective study consisted of cDNA or gDNA derived from T cells, B-cell-depleted T cells, or PBMCs. Nearly every sample came with metadata listing a de-identified subject ID, COVID-19 status, age in years and sex.

In regard to this clone: The target of this receptor is not known. No per-base quality is available; no much larger clone lies one base away.

The CDR3 covers 13 residues, taking in both the cysteine and the phenylalanine. CDR3 DNA only is kept here, 39 bases in frame from base 1. CDR1 and CDR2, per the germline V gene, are SQVTM and ANQGSEA. Between the V and J ends, shortened by 7 bases and 6 bases respectively, the junction contains 18 bases. General conclusions and limits of the study: The amount of clinical and demographic metadata varied by source and participant and was provided uncurated.

One collaborating source in Seattle enrolled patients while the patients were actively infected and followed the patients over time throughout the course of disease. The collaborating institutions used their own protocols to collect whole blood in K2EDTA tubes. For TCRbeta analysis, collaborators shipped samples as frozen whole blood, isolated PBMCs, or DNA extracted from either of those sample types. TCRbeta CDR3 regions were amplified from genomic DNA using the immunoSEQ Assay, a bias-controlled multiplex PCR. In the original analysis: The number of nucleated cells in each sample was estimated by amplification of reference gene primers within the assay. Sequence reads were collapsed and filtered to measure the absolute abundance of every unique TCRbeta CDR3 rearrangement. For each sample, productive Simpson clonality was calculated by taking the square root of Simpson's diversity index across productive rearrangements. What TCRdb holds here is the immuneACCESS table cut down to in-frame rearrangements. Part of the clones is not present; checked against another copy, under half of the missing clones reflect an unresolved V gene, and the others are unexplained. That table gives V, J and clone size, and the DNA gave D and trimming. The sample table lists over 200,000 clones, 75% to 85% of them with a count of one. Together, the top ten hold about 1.3% of the sample.

Material for sequencing was peripheral blood. Here the chain combines TRBV29-1 and TRBJ1-2; possibly the D gene is TRBD1, per 5 matching bases. This clonotype originated in a woman aged 25 to 45 with COVID-19, enrolled during active disease. The nucleotide sequence is TGCAGCGCCTCTCCTGGACATCCCGATGGCTACACCTTC. The translation is CSASPGHPDGYTF.